This record concerns one TCR beta chain sequence. The target antigen is unknown. This sample was taken from a study of blood T cells in healthy people across ages. Study-level background: Per every two T cells, about one barcoded beta molecule was captured by template switching. Regarding the study as a whole: More naive CD4+ cells and higher diversity were found in long-lived than in aged donors.

The CDR3 consists of 14 residues. Germline-derived CDR1 and CDR2 are SGHRS and YFSETQ. The V end lost 10 bases, the J end lost 0 bases, and 15 bases lay between the germline ends. With a J-beta primer mix and a sample-barcoded 5' primer, a second PCR ran roughly 7 to 11 cycles. The yield of each sample was at least 3 million CDR3-containing paired-end reads. TCRdb used MiXCR to reprocess the 5' RACE reads, holding one entry per CDR3 protein. Of under 2 million distinct CDR3 sequences in the sample, roughly a third were seen once. This clonotype was sampled from a woman under 40 in good health. The sequenced sample was blood. The V call is TRBV5-1, the J call TRBJ2-3, with no clear D. The CDR3 DNA reads TGCGCCTCTTACGCCCGGGTGAGCACAGATACGCAGTATTTT. This sequence encodes CASYARVSTDTQYF.